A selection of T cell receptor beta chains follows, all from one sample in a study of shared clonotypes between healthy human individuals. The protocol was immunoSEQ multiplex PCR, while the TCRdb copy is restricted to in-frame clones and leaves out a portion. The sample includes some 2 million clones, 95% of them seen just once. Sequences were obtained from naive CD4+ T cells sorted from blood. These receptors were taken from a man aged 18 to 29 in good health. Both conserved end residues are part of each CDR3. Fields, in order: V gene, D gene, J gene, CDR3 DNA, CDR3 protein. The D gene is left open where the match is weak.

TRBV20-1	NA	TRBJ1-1	TGCAGTGCTAGAGATACGCCCGAAGCTTTCTTT	CSARDTPEAFF
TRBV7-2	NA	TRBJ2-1	TGTGCCAGCAGCCTAACAGGGTCCCTTTACAATGAGCAGTTCTTC	CASSLTGSLYNEQFF
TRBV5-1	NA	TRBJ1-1	TGCGCCAGCAGCTTGGAAAGGGACCGGAACACTGAAGCTTTCTTT	CASSLERDRNTEAFF
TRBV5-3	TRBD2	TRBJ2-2	TGTGCCAGAAGCTTGGACCCAAGCGGGAGCCACACCGGGGAGCTGTTTTTT	CARSLDPSGSHTGELFF
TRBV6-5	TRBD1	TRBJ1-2	TGTGCCAGCAGTCGAACAGGGGGCGCCGGTGGCTACACCTTC	CASSRTGGAGGYTF
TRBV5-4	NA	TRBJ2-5	TGTGCCAGCAGCTTGCCAGGCCGCCAAGAGACCCAGTACTTC	CASSLPGRQETQYF
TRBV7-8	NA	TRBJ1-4	TGTGCCAGCAGCTTAGAAGGGGTTACTACTAATGAAAAACTGTTTTTT	CASSLEGVTTNEKLFF
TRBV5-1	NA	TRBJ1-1	TGCGCCAGCAGACCAGAAGCGAACACTGAAGCTTTCTTT	CASRPEANTEAFF
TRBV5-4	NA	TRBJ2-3	TGTGCCAGCAGCTCGACTAGTTCAGATACGCAGTATTTT	CASSSTSSDTQYF
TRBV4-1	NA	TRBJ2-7	TGCGCCAGCAGCCTCCGGGACACTAACTACGAGCAGTACTTC	CASSLRDTNYEQYF
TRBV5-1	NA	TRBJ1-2	TGCGCCAGCAGCTTGGGGGAGCATCCTGGCTATGGCTACACCTTC	CASSLGEHPGYGYTF
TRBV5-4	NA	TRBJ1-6	TGTGCCAGCAGCGCCGTGGGGGGCGGAAATTCACCCCTCCACTTT	CASSAVGGGNSPLHF
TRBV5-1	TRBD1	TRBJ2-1	TGCGCCAGCACAGGACAGGGCTCCTACAATGAGCAGTTCTTC	CASTGQGSYNEQFF